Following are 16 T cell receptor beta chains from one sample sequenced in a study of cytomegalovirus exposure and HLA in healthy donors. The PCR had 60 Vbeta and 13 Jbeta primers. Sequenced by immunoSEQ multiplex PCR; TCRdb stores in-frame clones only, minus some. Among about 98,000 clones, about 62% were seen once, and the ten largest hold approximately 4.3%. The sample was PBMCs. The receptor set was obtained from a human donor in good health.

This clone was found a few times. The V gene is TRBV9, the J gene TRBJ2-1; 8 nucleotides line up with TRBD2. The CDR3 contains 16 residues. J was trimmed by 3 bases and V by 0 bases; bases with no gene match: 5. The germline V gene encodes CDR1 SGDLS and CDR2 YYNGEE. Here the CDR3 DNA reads TGTGCCAGCAGCGTAGATTTCAGCGGGAGCTACAATGAGCAGTTCTTC. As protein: CASSVDFSGSYNEQFF. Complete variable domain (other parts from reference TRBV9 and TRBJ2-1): DSGVTQTPKHLITATGQRVTLRCSPRSGDLSVYWYQQSLDQGLQFLIQYYNGEERAKGNILERFSAQQFPDLHSELNLSSLELGDSALYFCASSVDFSGSYNEQFFGPGTRLTVL.

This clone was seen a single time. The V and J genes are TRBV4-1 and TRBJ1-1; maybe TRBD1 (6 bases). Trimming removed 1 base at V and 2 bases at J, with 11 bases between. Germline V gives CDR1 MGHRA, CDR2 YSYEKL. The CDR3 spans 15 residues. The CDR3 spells CASSQVGTHNTEAFF. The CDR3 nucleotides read TGCGCCAGCAGCCAAGTCGGGACACATAACACTGAAGCTTTCTTT.

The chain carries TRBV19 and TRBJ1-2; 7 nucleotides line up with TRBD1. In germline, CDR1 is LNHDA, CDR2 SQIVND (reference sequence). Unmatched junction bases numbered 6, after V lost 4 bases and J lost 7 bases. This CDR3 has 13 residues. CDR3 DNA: TGTGCCAGTAGTAGAACGACAGGGACTGGCTACACCTTC. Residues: CASSRTTGTGYTF.

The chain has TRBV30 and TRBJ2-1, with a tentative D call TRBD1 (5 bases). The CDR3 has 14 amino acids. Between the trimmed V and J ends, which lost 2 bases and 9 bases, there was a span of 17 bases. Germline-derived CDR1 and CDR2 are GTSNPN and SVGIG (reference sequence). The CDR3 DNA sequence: TGTGCCTGGAGTCCAGGGTTACTACCGGGTGAGCAGTTCTTC. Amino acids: CAWSPGLLPGEQFF. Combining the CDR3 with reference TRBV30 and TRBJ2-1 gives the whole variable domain SQTIHQWPATLVQPVGSPLSLECTVEGTSNPNLYWYRQAAGRGLQLLFYSVGIGQISSEVPQNLSASRPQDRQFILSSKKLLLSDSGFYLCAWSPGLLPGEQFFGPGTRLTVL.

CDR3 nucleotides: TGTGCCAGCAGACGGGTGAACACCGGGGAGCTGTTTTTT. Protein: CASRRVNTGELFF. The chain couples TRBV6-1 to TRBJ2-2; D is ambiguous. The germline V and J ends were trimmed by 6 bases and 1 base, with 6 bases remaining between them. Germline assignment: CDR1 MNHNS and CDR2 SASEGT. The CDR3 sequence is 13 residues long.

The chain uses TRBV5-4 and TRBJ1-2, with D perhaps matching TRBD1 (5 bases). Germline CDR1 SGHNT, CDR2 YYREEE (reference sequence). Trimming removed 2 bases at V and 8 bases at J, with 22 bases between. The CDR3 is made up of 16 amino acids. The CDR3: CASSFWGGLEGGGYTF. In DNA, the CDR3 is TGTGCCAGCAGCTTTTGGGGGGGTTTGGAGGGTGGCGGCTACACCTTC.

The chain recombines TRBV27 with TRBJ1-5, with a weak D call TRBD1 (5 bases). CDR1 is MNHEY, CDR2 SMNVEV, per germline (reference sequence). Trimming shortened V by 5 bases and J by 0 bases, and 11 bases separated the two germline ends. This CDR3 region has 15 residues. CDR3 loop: CASSQGFYSNQPQHF. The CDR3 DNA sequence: TGTGCCAGCAGTCAGGGATTTTATAGCAATCAGCCCCAGCATTTT.

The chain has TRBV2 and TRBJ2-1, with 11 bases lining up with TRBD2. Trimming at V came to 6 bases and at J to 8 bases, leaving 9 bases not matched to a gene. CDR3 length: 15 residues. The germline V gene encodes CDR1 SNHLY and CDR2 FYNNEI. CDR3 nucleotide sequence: TGTGCCAGCAGGCTTACTAGCGGGAGTCGGGATGAGCAGTTCTTC. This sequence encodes CASRLTSGSRDEQFF. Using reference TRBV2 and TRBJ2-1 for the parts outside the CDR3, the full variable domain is EPEVTQTPSHQVTQMGQEVILRCVPISNHLYFYWYRQILGQKVEFLVSFYNNEISEKSEIFDDQFSVERPDGSNFTLKIRSTKLEDSAMYFCASRLTSGSRDEQFFGPGTRLTVL.

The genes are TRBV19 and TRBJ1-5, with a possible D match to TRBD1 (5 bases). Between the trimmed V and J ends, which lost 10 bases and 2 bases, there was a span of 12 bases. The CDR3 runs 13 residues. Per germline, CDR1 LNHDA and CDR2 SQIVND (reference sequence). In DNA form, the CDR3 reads TGTGCCACCTCGTGGGGGGGCAATCAGCCCCAGCATTTT. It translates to CATSWGGNQPQHF. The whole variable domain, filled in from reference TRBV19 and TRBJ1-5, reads DGGITQSPKYLFRKEGQNVTLSCEQNLNHDAMYWYRQDPGQGLRLIYYSQIVNDFQKGDIAEGYSVSREKKESFPLTVTSAQKNPTAFYLCATSWGGNQPQHFGDGTRLSIL.

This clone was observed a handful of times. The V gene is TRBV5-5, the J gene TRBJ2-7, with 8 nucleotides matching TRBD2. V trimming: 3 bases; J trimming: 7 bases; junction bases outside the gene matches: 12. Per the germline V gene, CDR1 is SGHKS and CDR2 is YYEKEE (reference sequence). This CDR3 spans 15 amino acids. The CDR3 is CASSYTGTRPTEQYF. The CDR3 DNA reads TGTGCCAGCAGCTACACCGGGACTAGACCTACGGAGCAGTACTTC.

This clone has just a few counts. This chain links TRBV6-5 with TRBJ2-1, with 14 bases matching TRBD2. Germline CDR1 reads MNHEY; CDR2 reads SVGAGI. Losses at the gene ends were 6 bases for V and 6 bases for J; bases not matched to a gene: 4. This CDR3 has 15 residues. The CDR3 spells CASSPGTSGGNEQFF. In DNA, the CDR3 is TGTGCCAGCAGCCCCGGGACTAGCGGGGGCAATGAGCAGTTCTTC.

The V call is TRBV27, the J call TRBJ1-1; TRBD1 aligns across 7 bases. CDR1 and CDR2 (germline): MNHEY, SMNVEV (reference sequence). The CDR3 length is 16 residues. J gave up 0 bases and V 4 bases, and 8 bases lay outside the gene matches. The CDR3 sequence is CASSSLTGVMNTEAFF. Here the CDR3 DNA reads TGTGCCAGCAGTTCGTTAACAGGGGTTATGAACACTGAAGCTTTCTTT.

CDR3 amino acids: CASSLVANAPYEQYF. The CDR3 nucleotides read TGTGCCAGCAGCTTGGTAGCGAATGCCCCCTACGAGCAGTACTTC. This rearrangement joins TRBV5-4 to TRBJ2-7; a weak D match, TRBD2 (5 bases). CDR1 and CDR2 (germline): SGHNT, YYREEE (reference sequence). The germline V and J ends were trimmed by 0 bases and 2 bases, with 12 bases remaining between them. The CDR3 loop spans 15 amino acids.

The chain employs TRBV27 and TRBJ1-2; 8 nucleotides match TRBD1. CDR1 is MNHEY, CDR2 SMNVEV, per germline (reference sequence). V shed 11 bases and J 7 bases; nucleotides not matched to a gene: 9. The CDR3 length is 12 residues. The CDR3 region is CAGSGGETGYTF. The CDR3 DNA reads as TGTGCCGGATCAGGGGGCGAGACTGGCTACACCTTC.

DNA of the CDR3: TGTGCCAGTAGTATAGATCAGGGCACGGGGAACACTGAAGCTTTCTTT. Residues: CASSIDQGTGNTEAFF. The rearrangement joins TRBV19 to TRBJ1-1; a weak D match, TRBD1 (5 bases). Per the germline V gene, CDR1 is LNHDA and CDR2 is SQIVND (reference sequence). V lost 0 bases to trimming and J lost 1 base, with 12 bases between them. The CDR3 contains 16 residues.

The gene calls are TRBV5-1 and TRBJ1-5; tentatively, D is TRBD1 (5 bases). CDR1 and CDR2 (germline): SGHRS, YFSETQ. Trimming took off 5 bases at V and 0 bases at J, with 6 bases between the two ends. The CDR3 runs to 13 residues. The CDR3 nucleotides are TGCGCCAGCAGACAGGATAGCAATCAGCCCCAGCATTTT. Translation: CASRQDSNQPQHF.